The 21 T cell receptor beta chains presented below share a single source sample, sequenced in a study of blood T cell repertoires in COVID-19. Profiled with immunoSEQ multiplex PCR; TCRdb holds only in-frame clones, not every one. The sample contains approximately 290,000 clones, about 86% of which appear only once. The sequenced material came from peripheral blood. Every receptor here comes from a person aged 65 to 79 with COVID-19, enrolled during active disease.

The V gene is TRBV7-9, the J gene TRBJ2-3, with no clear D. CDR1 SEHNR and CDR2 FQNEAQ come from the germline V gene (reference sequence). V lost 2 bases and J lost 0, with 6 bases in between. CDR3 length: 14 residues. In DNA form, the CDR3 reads TGTGCCAGCAGCTTATCAATCAGCACAGATACGCAGTATTTT. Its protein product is CASSLSISTDTQYF.

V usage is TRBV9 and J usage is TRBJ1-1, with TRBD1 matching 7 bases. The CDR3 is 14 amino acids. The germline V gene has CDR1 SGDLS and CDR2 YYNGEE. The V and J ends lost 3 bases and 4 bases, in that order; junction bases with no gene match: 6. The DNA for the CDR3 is TGTGCCAGCAGCGCCCCAGGGGGGAGCACTGAAGCTTTCTTT. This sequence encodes CASSAPGGSTEAFF.

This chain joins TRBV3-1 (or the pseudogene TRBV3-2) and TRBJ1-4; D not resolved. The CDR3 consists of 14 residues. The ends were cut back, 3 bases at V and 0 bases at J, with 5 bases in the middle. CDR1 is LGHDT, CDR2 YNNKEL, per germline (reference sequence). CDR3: CASSQRATNEKLFF. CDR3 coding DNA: TGTGCCAGCAGCCAGCGTGCAACTAATGAAAAACTGTTTTTT.

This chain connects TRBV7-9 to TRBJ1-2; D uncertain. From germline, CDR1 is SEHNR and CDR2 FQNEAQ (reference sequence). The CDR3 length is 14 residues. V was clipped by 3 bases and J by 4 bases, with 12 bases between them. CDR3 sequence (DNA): TGTGCCAGCAGCTTGGAAGGTGAGGGCTATGGCTACACCTTC. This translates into CASSLEGEGYGYTF.

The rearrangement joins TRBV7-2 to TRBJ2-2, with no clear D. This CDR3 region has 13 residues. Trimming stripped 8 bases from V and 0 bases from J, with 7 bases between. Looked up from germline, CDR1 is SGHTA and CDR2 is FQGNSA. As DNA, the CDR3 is TGTGCCAGCCAGCGAGCGAACACCGGGGAGCTGTTTTTT. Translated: CASQRANTGELFF. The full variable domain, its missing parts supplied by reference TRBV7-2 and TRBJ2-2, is GAGVSQSPSNKVTEKGKDVELRCDPISGHTALYWYRQSLGQGLEFLIYFQGNSAPDKSGLPSDRFSAERTGGSVSTLTIQRTQQEDSAVYLCASQRANTGELFFGEGSRLTVL.

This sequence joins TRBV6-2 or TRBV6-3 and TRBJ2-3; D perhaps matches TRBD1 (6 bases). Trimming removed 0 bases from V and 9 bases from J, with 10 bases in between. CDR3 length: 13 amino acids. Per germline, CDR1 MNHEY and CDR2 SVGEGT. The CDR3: CASSYSFQGTQYF. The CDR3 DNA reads TGTGCCAGCAGTTACTCTTTTCAGGGGACGCAGTATTTT.

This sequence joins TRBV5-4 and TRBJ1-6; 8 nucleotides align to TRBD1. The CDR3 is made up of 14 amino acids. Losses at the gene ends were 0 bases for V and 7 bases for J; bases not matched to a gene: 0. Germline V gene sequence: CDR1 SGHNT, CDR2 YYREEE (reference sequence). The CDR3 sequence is CASSLDRGNSPLHF. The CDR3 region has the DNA TGTGCCAGCAGCTTGGACAGGGGGAATTCACCCCTCCACTTT.

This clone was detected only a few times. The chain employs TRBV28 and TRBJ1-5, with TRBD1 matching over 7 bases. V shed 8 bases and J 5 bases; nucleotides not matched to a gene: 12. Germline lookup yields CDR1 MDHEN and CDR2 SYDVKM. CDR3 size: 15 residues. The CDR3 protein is CASCTSTGNHQPQHF. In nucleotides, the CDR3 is TGTGCCAGCTGTACGTCGACAGGGAACCATCAGCCCCAGCATTTT.

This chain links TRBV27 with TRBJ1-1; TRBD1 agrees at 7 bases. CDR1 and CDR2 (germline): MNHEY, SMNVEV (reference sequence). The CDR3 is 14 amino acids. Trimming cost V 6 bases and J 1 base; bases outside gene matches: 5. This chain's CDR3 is CASRRDRANTEAFF. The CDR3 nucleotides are TGTGCCAGCAGACGTGACAGGGCGAACACTGAAGCTTTCTTT.

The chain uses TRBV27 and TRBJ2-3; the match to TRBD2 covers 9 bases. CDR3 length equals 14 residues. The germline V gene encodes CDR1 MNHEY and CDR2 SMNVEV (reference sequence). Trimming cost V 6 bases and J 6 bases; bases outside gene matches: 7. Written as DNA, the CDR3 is TGTGCCAGCAGGCCGGGACTAGCTTCCGATACGCAGTATTTT. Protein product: CASRPGLASDTQYF.

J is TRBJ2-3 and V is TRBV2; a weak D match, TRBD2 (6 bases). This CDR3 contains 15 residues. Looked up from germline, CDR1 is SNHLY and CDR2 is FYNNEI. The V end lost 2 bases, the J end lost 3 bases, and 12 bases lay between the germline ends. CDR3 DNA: TGTGCCAGCAGTGAAATAGCGGTCACGACAGATACGCAGTATTTT. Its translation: CASSEIAVTTDTQYF.

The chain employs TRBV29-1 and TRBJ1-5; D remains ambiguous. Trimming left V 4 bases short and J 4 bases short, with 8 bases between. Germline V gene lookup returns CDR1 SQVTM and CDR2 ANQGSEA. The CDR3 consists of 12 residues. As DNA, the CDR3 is TGCAGCGTTGGGCAGGCGAATCAGCCCCAGCATTTT. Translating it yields CSVGQANQPQHF.

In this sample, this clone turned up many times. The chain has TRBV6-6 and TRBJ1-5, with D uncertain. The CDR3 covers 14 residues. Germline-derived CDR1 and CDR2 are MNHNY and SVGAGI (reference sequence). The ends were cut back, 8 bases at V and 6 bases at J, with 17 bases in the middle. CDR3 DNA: TGTGCCAGCCGGGATCAGGTCGGTAGTCAGCCCCAGCATTTT. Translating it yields CASRDQVGSQPQHF.

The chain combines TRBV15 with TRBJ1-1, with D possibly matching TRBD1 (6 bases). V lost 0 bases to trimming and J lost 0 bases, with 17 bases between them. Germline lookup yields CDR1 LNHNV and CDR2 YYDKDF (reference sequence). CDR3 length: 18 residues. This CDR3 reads CATSRDYSGQTMNTEAFF. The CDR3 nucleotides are TGTGCCACCAGCAGAGACTATTCAGGACAGACAATGAACACTGAAGCTTTCTTT.

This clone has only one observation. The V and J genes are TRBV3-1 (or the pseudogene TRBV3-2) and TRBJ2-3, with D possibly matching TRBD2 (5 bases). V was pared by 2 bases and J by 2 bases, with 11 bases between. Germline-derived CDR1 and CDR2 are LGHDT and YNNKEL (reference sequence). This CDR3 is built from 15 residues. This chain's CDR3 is CASSQSGIYTDTQYF. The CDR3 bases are TGTGCCAGCAGCCAATCCGGGATTTACACAGATACGCAGTATTTT.

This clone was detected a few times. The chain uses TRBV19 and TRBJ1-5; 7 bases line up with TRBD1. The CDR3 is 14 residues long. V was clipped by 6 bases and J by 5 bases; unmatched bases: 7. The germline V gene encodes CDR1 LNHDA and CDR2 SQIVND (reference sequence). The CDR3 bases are TGTGCCAGTAGCCCGGGACAGTATTATCAGCCCCAGCATTTT. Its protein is CASSPGQYYQPQHF. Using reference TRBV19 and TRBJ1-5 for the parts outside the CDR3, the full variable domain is DGGITQSPKYLFRKEGQNVTLSCEQNLNHDAMYWYRQDPGQGLRLIYYSQIVNDFQKGDIAEGYSVSREKKESFPLTVTSAQKNPTAFYLCASSPGQYYQPQHFGDGTRLSIL.

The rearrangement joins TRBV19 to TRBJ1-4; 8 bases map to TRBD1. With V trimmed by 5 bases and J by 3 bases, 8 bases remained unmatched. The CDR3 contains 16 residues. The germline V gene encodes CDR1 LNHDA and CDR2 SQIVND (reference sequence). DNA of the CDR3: TGTGCCAGTAGTTCCCCTAGACAGGGGTCTAATGAAAAACTGTTTTTT. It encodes CASSSPRQGSNEKLFF.

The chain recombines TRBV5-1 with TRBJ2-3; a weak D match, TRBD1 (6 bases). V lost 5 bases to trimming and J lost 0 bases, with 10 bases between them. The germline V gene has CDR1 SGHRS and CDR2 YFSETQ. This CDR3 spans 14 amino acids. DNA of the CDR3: TGCGCCAGCAGAAATGGACAGAGCACAGATACGCAGTATTTT. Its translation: CASRNGQSTDTQYF.

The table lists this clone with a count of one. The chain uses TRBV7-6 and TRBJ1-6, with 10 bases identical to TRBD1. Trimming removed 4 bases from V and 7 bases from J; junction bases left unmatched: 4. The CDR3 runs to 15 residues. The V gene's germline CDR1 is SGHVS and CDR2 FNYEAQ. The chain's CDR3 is CASSSGQGENSPLHF. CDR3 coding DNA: TGTGCCAGCAGCTCCGGACAGGGGGAAAATTCACCCCTCCACTTT.

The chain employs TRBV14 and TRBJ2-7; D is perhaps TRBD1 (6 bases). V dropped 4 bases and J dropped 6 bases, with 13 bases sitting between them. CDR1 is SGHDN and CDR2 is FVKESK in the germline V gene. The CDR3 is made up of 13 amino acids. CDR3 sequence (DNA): TGTGCCAGCAGCCCGTCAGCAGGGGTCGAGCAGTACTTC. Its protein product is CASSPSAGVEQYF.

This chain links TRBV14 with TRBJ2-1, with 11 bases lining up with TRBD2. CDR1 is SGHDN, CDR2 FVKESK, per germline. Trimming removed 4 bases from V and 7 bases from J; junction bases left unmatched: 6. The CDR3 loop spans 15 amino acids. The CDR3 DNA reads TGTGCCAGCAGCCCCACTAGCGGGGGAAGGAATGAGCAGTTCTTC. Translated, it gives CASSPTSGGRNEQFF.